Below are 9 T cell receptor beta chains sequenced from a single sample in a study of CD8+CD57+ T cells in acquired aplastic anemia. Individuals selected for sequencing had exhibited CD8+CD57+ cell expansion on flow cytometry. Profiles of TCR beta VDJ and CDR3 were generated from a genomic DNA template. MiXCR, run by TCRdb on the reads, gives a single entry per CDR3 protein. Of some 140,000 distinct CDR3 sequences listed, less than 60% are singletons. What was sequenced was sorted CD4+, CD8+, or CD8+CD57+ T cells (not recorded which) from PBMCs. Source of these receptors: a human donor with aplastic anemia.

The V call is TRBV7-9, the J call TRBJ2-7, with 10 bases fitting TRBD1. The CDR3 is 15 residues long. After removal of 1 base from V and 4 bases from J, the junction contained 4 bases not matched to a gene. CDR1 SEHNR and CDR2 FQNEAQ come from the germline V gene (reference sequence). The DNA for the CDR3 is TGTGCCAGCAGCTTAGGAGACAGGGGGCTTTACGAGCAGTACTTC. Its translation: CASSLGDRGLYEQYF.

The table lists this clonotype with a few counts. The CDR3 loop reads CATSAASGQETQYF. In DNA, the CDR3 is TGTGCCACCAGTGCGGCTAGCGGCCAAGAGACCCAGTACTTC. The chain recombines TRBV24-1 with TRBJ2-5; 7 positions agree with TRBD2. Trimming took 5 bases from V and 1 from J; bases not matched to a gene: 3. The CDR3 sequence is 14 residues long. Germline lookup yields CDR1 KGHDR and CDR2 SFDVKD.

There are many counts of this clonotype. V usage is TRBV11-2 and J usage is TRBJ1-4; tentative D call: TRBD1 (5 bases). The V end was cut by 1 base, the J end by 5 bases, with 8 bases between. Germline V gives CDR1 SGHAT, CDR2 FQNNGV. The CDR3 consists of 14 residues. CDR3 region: CASSLGSGNEKLFF. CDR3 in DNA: TGTGCCAGCAGCTTAGGGTCAGGGAATGAAAAACTGTTTTTT. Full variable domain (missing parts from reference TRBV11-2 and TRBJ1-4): EAGVAQSPRYKIIEKRQSVAFWCNPISGHATLYWYQQILGQGPKLLIQFQNNGVVDDSQLPKDRFSAERLKGVDSTLKIQPAKLEDSAVYLCASSLGSGNEKLFFGSGTQLSVL.

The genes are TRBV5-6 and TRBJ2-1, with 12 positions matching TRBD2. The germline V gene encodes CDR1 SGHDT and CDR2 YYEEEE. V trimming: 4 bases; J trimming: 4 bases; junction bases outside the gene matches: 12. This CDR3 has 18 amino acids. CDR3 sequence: CASSRLAGVGPGYNEQFF. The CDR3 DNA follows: TGTGCCAGCAGCAGACTAGCGGGAGTAGGTCCGGGATACAATGAGCAGTTCTTC.

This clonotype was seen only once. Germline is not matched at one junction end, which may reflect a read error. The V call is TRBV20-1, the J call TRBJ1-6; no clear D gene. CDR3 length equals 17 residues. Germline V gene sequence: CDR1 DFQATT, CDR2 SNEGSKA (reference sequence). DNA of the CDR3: TGCAGTGCTAGTAATGTCGTGGGGAGCTCCTACAATTCACCCCTCCACTTT. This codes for CSASNVVGSSYNSPLHF.

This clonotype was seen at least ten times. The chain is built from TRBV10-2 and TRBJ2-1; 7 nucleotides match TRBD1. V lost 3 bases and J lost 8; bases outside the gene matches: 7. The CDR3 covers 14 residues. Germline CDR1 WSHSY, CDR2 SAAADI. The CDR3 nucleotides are TGCGCCAGCAGTGATCCTAGGGGGCAGGATGAGCAGTTCTTC. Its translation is CASSDPRGQDEQFF.

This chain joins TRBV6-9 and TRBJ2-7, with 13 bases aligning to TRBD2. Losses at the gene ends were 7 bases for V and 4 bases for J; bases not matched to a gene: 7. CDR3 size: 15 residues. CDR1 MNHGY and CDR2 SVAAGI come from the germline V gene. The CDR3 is CASTKGLAGLYEQYF. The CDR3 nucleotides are TGTGCCAGCACCAAGGGACTAGCGGGACTTTACGAGCAGTACTTC.

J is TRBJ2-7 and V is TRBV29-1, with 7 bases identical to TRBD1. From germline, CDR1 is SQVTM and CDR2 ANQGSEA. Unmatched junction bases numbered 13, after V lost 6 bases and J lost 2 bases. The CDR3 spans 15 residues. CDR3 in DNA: TGCAGCGTCAGAGGGGGCCAGATGGAAGCCTACGAGCAGTACTTC. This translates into CSVRGGQMEAYEQYF.

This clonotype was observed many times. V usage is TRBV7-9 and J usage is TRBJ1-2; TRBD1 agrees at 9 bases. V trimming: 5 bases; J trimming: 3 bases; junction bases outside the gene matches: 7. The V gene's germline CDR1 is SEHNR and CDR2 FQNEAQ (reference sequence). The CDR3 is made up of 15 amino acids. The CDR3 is CASSHRDREYYGYTF. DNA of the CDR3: TGTGCCAGCAGCCACCGGGACAGGGAGTACTATGGCTACACCTTC.